This T cell receptor (beta chain) is from a study of Tregs in tolerant kidney transplant recipients. Notes on the study in general: The most relevant donor-specific Treg TCRbeta repertoire apparently came from expansion with activated donor B cells. Few patients were studied, so findings need validation in larger groups. Biological reproducibility was not directly addressed in this study.

Clones were sequenced by immunoSEQ multiplex PCR, and TCRdb holds only the in-frame ones, with some missing. The sample shows hundreds of thousands of clones, 65% to 85% of them seen only once. Regarding this clone: Its antigen remains unidentified.

V was pared by 6 bases and J by 7 bases, with 16 bases between. The CDR3 is made up of 13 amino acids. Germline lookup yields CDR1 LNHNV and CDR2 YYDKDF (reference sequence). Unstimulated Tregs (CD4+CD25+CD127-) and CD4+CD25- non-Tregs were sorted from PBMCs. Specimen: CD4+ T cells from blood. The TCR originated in a human donor in good health. V gene TRBV15 combines with J gene TRBJ2-7, with D possibly being TRBD1 (6 bases). The CDR3 sequence is CATRPDQGKEQYF. The CDR3 DNA follows: TGTGCCACCAGACCCGACCAGGGGAAAGAGCAGTACTTC.